This section outlines one T cell receptor (beta chain) sequence together with its context. The CDR3 covers 16 residues. V was pared by 0 bases and J by 5 bases, with 17 bases between. Germline-derived CDR1 and CDR2 are LGHDT and YNNKEL (reference sequence). The sample comes from a study of blood T cell repertoires in COVID-19. Profiling relied on immunoSEQ multiplex PCR, and the TCRdb table lists in-frame clones only, not all of them. The sample lists 240,000 or so clones, 86% occurring once. The source of this sequence is a man of 80 years or more with acute or convalescent COVID-19. The gene calls are TRBV3-1 (or the pseudogene TRBV3-2) and TRBJ2-7, with D uncertain. Sample: peripheral blood. The DNA of the CDR3 is TGTGCCAGCAGCCAAGATAGGCCAGGAAAAGTGGACGAGCAGTACTTC. Encoded protein: CASSQDRPGKVDEQYF.